This TCR beta chain was captured in a study of blood T cells in healthy people across ages. Study-wide results and caveats: Among T cells, TCR beta diversity per million cells dropped roughly linearly as age rose.

In regard to this clonotype: The target antigen is unknown. A much larger clone lies a single base off, so this may be a read error.

For the second PCR, which ran for roughly 6 to 12 cycles, a sample-barcoded 5' primer and a J-beta primer mix were used. One entry per CDR3 protein results from TCRdb running MiXCR on the 5' RACE reads. The sample lists about 1.6 million distinct CDR3 sequences; about 31% were seen once. V was clipped by 8 bases and J by 4 bases; unmatched bases: 9. The CDR3 length is 15 residues. V usage is TRBV12-3 or TRBV12-4 and J usage is TRBJ2-1; 9 positions agree with TRBD2. The sample was blood. The TCR sequence derives from a woman younger than 45 in good health. CDR3 sequence reads: CASGPRGRAYNEQFF. The CDR3 DNA reads TGTGCCAGCGGCCCCCGCGGGAGGGCTTACAATGAGCAGTTCTTC.